The rows below give T cell receptor beta chains drawn from one sample of a study of CD8+CD57+ T cells in acquired aplastic anemia. One entry per CDR3 protein, called by TCRdb with MiXCR from the reads. The repertoire holds more than 150,000 distinct CDR3 sequences, with around half as singletons. Material for sequencing was sorted CD4+, CD8+, or CD8+CD57+ T cells (not recorded which) from PBMCs. All receptors derive from a human donor in good health. Each CDR3 is given with its conserved first and last residue. The D gene is left open where the match is weak. Clone size appears in some rows only: once, few, many, or a class for an expanded clone.

clone_size j_call d_call v_call cdr3_aa cdr3_nt
many TRBJ2-7 TRBD1 TRBV14 CASSQDRRQGYEQYF TGTGCCAGCAGCCAAGATAGACGACAGGGCTACGAGCAGTACTTC
many TRBJ1-6 TRBD1 TRBV3-1 CASSHNPGQGGNSPLHF TGTGCCAGCAGCCATAACCCCGGACAGGGGGGTAATTCACCCCTCCACTTT
- TRBJ2-1 - TRBV5-4 CASRSERRSSYNEQFF TGTGCCAGCAGATCCGAGCGGAGGAGCTCCTACAATGAGCAGTTCTTC
few TRBJ1-5 - TRBV3-1 CASSPGLSNQPQHF TGTGCCAGCAGCCCGGGTCTTAGCAATCAGCCCCAGCATTTT
- TRBJ1-4 - TRBV15 CATRGQPASGKLFF TGTGCCACCAGGGGTCAACCAGCGTCCGGAAAACTGTTTTTT
many TRBJ2-5 TRBD2 TRBV25-1 CASSLAGGETQYF TGTGCCAGCTCTCTAGCGGGAGGAGAGACCCAGTACTTC
- TRBJ2-7 - TRBV5-4 CASSLEGYVRYF TGTGCCAGCAGCTTGGAAGGCTATGTGCGGTACTTC
- TRBJ1-1 - TRBV10-3 CAINGGGMNTEAFF TGTGCCATCAATGGGGGCGGCATGAACACTGAAGCTTTCTTT
many TRBJ2-5 - TRBV5-1 CASSGETQYF TGCGCCAGCAGCGGGGAGACCCAGTACTTC
- TRBJ2-3 TRBD2 TRBV24-1 CATSDAGDSVGTDTQYF TGTGCCACCAGTGACGCGGGAGATAGCGTGGGCACAGATACGCAGTATTTT
few TRBJ1-4 - TRBV27 CASSRRQGREKLFF TGTGCCAGCAGTAGGAGGCAGGGTAGAGAAAAACTGTTTTTT
- TRBJ2-2 TRBD2 TRBV6-2/TRBV6-3 CATNLAGVATGELFF TGTGCCACCAACCTAGCGGGAGTCGCCACCGGGGAGCTGTTTTTT
many TRBJ2-6 - TRBV2 CASTGSGANVLTF TGTGCCAGTACAGGGTCCGGGGCCAACGTCCTGACTTTC
many TRBJ2-7 - TRBV15 CATSRDMDEQYF TGTGCCACCAGCAGAGATATGGACGAGCAGTACTTC
- TRBJ2-3 - TRBV4-1 CASSQKRGTHSTDTQYF TGCGCCAGCAGCCAAAAAAGGGGGACACACAGCACAGATACGCAGTATTTT
few TRBJ2-7 - TRBV7-2 CASSTTGLVIEQYF TGTGCCAGCAGCACAACTGGACTCGTCATTGAGCAGTACTTC
- TRBJ1-2 - TRBV7-8 CASSPQGGYGYTF TGTGCCAGCAGCCCCCAGGGAGGCTATGGCTACACCTTC
- TRBJ2-3 TRBD2 TRBV4-2 CASSGGLAGGADTQYF TGTGCCAGCAGCGGGGGACTAGCGGGAGGGGCAGATACGCAGTATTTT
- TRBJ2-5 TRBD2 TRBV4-1 CASSQLLGGLAGGLETQYF TGCGCCAGCAGCCAACTACTGGGAGGACTAGCGGGAGGGTTAGAGACCCAGTACTTC
many TRBJ2-5 TRBD1 TRBV7-9 CASSWTGLGGETQYF TGTGCCAGCAGCTGGACAGGGCTCGGAGGAGAGACCCAGTACTTC
- TRBJ1-1 - TRBV30 CAWSGKPEAFF TGTGCCTGGAGTGGGAAACCTGAAGCTTTCTTT
- TRBJ2-3 TRBD1 TRBV5-1 CASSMDRGWDTQYF TGCGCCAGCAGCATGGACAGGGGATGGGATACGCAGTATTTT
- TRBJ1-1 - TRBV9 CASSQRGTEAFF TGTGCCAGCAGCCAGAGGGGTACTGAAGCTTTCTTT
- TRBJ2-2 TRBD1 TRBV19 CASSKGYRGSGELFF TGTGCCAGTAGTAAAGGATACAGGGGTTCCGGGGAGCTGTTTTTT
many TRBJ1-6 - TRBV7-9 CASSLEGLSNSPLHF TGTGCCAGCAGCTTAGAGGGCCTTTCCAATTCACCCCTCCACTTT
many TRBJ2-1 TRBD2 TRBV29-1 CSVAGGGNEQFF TGCAGCGTTGCGGGAGGGGGCAATGAGCAGTTCTTC
- TRBJ2-1 - TRBV6-1 CASSAKGNYNEQFF TGTGCCAGCAGTGCTAAGGGGAATTACAATGAGCAGTTCTTC
many TRBJ2-7 - TRBV19 CASREGRDSYEQYF TGTGCCAGCCGAGAAGGACGGGACTCCTACGAGCAGTACTTC
- TRBJ2-7 TRBD2 TRBV7-3 CASSLLAGDEQYF TGTGCCAGCAGCTTACTAGCGGGGGACGAGCAGTACTTC
- TRBJ2-3 TRBD2 TRBV15 CATSRETSGNSYNEQYF TGTGCCACCAGCAGAGAGACTAGCGGGAACTCCTACAATGAGCAGTATTTT
few TRBJ2-7 - TRBV2 CASRGDYFYEQYF TGTGCCAGCAGGGGCGACTATTTTTACGAGCAGTACTTC